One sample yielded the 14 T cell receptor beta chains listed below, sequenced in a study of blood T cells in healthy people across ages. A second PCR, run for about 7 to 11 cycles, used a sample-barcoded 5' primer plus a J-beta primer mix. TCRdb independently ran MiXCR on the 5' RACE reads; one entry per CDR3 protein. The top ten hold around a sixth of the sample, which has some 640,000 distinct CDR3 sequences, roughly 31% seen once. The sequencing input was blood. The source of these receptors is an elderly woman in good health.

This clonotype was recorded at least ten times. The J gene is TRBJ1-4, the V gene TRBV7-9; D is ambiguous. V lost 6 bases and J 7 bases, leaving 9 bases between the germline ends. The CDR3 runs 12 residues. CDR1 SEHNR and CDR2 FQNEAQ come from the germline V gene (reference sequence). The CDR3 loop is CASREESEKLFF. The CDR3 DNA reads TGTGCCAGCAGAGAGGAGAGTGAAAAACTGTTTTTT.

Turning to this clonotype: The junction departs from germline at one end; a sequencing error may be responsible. CDR3 amino acids: CAGSFGVGGTDTQYF. CDR3 in DNA: TGTGCCGGCAGCTTTGGGGTTGGAGGCACAGATACGCAGTATTTT. The gene calls are TRBV7-2 and TRBJ2-3; D is unresolved. This CDR3 is 15 amino acids long. In germline, CDR1 is SGHTA, CDR2 FQGNSA.

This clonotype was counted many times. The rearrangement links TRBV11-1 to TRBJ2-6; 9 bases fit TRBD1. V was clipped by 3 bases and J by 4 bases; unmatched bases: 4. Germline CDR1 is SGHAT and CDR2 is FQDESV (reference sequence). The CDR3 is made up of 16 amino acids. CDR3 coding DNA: TGTGCCAGCAGCTTTGGACAGGGGACCGGGGCCAACGTCCTGACTTTC. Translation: CASSFGQGTGANVLTF.

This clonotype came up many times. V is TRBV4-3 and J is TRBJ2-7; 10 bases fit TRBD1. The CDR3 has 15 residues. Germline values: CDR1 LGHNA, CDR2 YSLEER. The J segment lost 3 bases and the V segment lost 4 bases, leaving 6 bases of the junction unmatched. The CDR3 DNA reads TGCGCCAGCAGCCCCCGGACAGGGGGGATCTACGAGCAGTACTTC. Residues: CASSPRTGGIYEQYF.

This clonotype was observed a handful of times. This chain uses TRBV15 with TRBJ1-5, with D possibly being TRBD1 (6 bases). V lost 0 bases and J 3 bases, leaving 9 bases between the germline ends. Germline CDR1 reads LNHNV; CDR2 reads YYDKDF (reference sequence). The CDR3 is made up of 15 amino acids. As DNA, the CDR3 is TGTGCCACCAGCAGAGAACAGGGCAACAATCAGCCCCAGCATTTT. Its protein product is CATSREQGNNQPQHF.

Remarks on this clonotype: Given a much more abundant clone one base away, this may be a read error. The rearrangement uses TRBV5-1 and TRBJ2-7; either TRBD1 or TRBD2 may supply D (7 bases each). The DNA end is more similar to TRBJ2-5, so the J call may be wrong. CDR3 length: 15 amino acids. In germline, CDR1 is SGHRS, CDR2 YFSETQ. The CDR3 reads CASSPLDRPGGTQYF. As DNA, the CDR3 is TGCGCCAGCAGCCCGTTGGACAGGCCGGGGGGGACCCAGTACTTC.

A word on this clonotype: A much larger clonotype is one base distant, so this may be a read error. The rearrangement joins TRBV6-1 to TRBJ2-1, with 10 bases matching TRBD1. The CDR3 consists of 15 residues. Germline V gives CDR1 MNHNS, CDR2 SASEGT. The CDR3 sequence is CASGVTGGPYNDQFF. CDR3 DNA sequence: TGTGCCAGCGGGGTGACAGGGGGCCCCTACAATGATCAGTTCTTC.

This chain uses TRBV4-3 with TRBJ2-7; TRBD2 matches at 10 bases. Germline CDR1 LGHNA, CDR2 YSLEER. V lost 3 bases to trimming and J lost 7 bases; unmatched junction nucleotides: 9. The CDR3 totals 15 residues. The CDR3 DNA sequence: TGCGCCAGCAGCCAGAGACTAGCGGGCGCAAAGGAGCAGTACTTC. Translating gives CASSQRLAGAKEQYF.

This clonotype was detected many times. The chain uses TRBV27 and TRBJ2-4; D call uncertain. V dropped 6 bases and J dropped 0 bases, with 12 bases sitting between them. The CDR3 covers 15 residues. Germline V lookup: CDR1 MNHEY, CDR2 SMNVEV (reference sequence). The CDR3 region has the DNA TGTGCCAGCAGACCATCGGACGGAGCCAAAAACATTCAGTACTTC. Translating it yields CASRPSDGAKNIQYF.

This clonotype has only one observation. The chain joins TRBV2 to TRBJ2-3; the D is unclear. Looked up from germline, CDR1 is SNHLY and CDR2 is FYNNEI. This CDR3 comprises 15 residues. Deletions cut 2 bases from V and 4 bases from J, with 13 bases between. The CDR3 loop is CASSERLPRSDTQYF. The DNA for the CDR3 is TGTGCCAGCAGTGAAAGACTTCCTAGGTCAGATACGCAGTATTTT.

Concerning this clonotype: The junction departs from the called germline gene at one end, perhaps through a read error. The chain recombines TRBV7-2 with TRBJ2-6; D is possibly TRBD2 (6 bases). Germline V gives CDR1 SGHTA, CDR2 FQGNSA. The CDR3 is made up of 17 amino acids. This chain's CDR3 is CATYKRSTGTGANVRTF. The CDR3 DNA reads TGTGCCACCTACAAACGATCGACGGGGACTGGGGCCAACGTCCGGACTTTC.

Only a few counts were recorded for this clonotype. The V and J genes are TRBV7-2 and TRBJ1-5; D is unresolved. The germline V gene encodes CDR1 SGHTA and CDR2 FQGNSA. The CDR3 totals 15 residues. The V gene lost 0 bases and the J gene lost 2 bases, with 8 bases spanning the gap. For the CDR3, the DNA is TGTGCCAGCAGCTTAGCCGGGTTCGGCAATCAGCCCCAGCATTTT. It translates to CASSLAGFGNQPQHF.

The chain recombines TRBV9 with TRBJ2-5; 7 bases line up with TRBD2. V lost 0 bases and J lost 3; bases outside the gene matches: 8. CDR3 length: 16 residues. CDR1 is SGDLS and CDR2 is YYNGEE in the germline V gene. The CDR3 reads CASSVAGGRHKETQYF. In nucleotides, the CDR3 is TGTGCCAGCAGCGTAGCCGGGGGGAGGCATAAAGAGACCCAGTACTTC. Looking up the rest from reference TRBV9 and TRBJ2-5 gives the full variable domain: DSGVTQTPKHLITATGQRVTLRCSPRSGDLSVYWYQQSLDQGLQFLIQYYNGEERAKGNILERFSAQQFPDLHSELNLSSLELGDSALYFCASSVAGGRHKETQYFGPGTRLLVL.

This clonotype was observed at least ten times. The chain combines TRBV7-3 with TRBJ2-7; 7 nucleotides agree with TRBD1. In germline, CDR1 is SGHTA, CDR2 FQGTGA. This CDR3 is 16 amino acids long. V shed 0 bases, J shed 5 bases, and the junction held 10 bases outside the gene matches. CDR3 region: CASSLTARQGRDEQYF. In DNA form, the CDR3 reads TGTGCCAGCAGCTTAACGGCCAGACAGGGACGCGACGAGCAGTACTTC.